This passage covers 21 T cell receptor beta chains from one sample sequenced in a study of blood T cell repertoires in COVID-19. The method was immunoSEQ multiplex PCR; TCRdb's version includes in-frame clones alone and lacks a portion of them. The sample includes fewer than 45,000 clones, 81% of them seen just once. The sample comprised peripheral blood. The receptor set was obtained from a man aged 40-55 years with active or convalescent COVID-19.

This sequence joins TRBV6-6 and TRBJ1-2; 8 bases map to TRBD1. V shed 10 bases, J shed 4 bases, and the junction held 5 bases outside the gene matches. Germline lookup yields CDR1 MNHNY and CDR2 SVGAGI (reference sequence). This CDR3 is 12 amino acids long. As DNA, the CDR3 is TGTGCCACCGGACAGGGCGGCTATGGCTACACCTTC. Its translation is CATGQGGYGYTF.

The chain joins TRBV6-5 to TRBJ1-1; D may be TRBD1 (6 bases). From germline, CDR1 is MNHEY and CDR2 SVGAGI. The V end lost 6 bases, the J end lost 5 bases, and 13 bases lay between the germline ends. The CDR3 extends over 13 amino acids. Here the CDR3 DNA reads TGTGCCAGCAGCTATAATACAGGGACTGAAGCTTTCTTT. Its protein product is CASSYNTGTEAFF.

This rearrangement joins TRBV11-2 to TRBJ1-1; possible D gene TRBD1, 5 bases. V lost 2 bases to trimming and J lost 5 bases, with 15 bases between them. CDR1 SGHAT and CDR2 FQNNGV come from the germline V gene. This CDR3 region has 15 residues. The CDR3 reads CASSLRRRGRTEAFF. For the CDR3, the DNA is TGTGCCAGCAGCTTAAGGCGTCGGGGGAGGACTGAAGCTTTCTTT.

This clone was recorded only once. This chain joins TRBV4-1 and TRBJ2-7; TRBD2 matches at 8 bases. Germline V gene lookup returns CDR1 MGHRA and CDR2 YSYEKL. The CDR3 contains 18 residues. The trim removed 0 bases at V and 4 bases at J, leaving 14 bases unmatched. CDR3 sequence (DNA): TGCGCCAGCAGCCAAGAAGGAGAGTGGGCTAGCGGGTTTTACGAGCAGTACTTC. This gives the protein CASSQEGEWASGFYEQYF.

The chain employs TRBV2 and TRBJ2-7; 7 bases match TRBD1. CDR1 SNHLY and CDR2 FYNNEI come from the germline V gene. This CDR3 is built from 14 residues. J lost 4 bases, V lost 3 bases, and 6 bases had no gene match. Here the CDR3 DNA reads TGTGCCAGCAGTGAGTGGACAGGAGAGTACGAGCAGTACTTC. This translates into CASSEWTGEYEQYF. Variable domain in full (rest from reference TRBV2 and TRBJ2-7): EPEVTQTPSHQVTQMGQEVILRCVPISNHLYFYWYRQILGQKVEFLVSFYNNEISEKSEIFDDQFSVERPDGSNFTLKIRSTKLEDSAMYFCASSEWTGEYEQYFGPGTRLTVT.

The chain is built from TRBV10-2 and TRBJ2-3; D not resolved. This CDR3 has 14 amino acids. Germline V CDR1 and CDR2: WSHSY, SAAADI. Trimming removed 2 bases from V and 3 bases from J, with 9 bases in between. In DNA, the CDR3 is TGCGCCAGCAGTGAGAGTGCCGCGACAGATACGCAGTATTTT. Translated, it gives CASSESAATDTQYF.

The chain uses TRBV11-2 and TRBJ2-1; no firm D call. V lost 4 bases to trimming and J lost 7 bases, with 11 bases between them. The CDR3 has 13 amino acids. Germline V gives CDR1 SGHAT, CDR2 FQNNGV. The DNA for the CDR3 is TGTGCCAGCAGCTCCCTCCTAGGAAATGAGCAGTTCTTC. Translated, it gives CASSSLLGNEQFF.

The gene calls are TRBV5-1 and TRBJ1-1; D is undetermined. The germline V gene encodes CDR1 SGHRS and CDR2 YFSETQ. Trimming removed 4 bases at V and 6 bases at J, with 10 bases between. This CDR3 has 12 amino acids. The CDR3: CASSLDGAEAFF. CDR3 sequence (DNA): TGCGCCAGCAGCCTGGACGGGGCTGAAGCTTTCTTT. Looking up the rest from reference TRBV5-1 and TRBJ1-1 gives the full variable domain: KAGVTQTPRYLIKTRGQQVTLSCSPISGHRSVSWYQQTPGQGLQFLFEYFSETQRNKGNFPGRFSGRQFSNSRSEMNVSTLELGDSALYLCASSLDGAEAFFGQGTRLTVV.

This clone was detected only once. The chain uses TRBV2 and TRBJ2-1, with D hard to call. Germline CDR1 SNHLY, CDR2 FYNNEI. V lost 0 bases to trimming and J lost 10 bases, with 4 bases between them. The CDR3 spans 11 residues. CDR3 protein: CASSEALEQFF. The CDR3 nucleotides are TGTGCCAGCAGTGAAGCCCTGGAGCAGTTCTTC.

The CDR3 protein is CASSLSLDTYEQYF. The CDR3 DNA follows: TGTGCCAGCAGCTTAAGTTTAGACACCTACGAGCAGTACTTC. This rearrangement joins TRBV7-8 to TRBJ2-7; unclear D gene. The V gene's germline CDR1 is SGHVS and CDR2 FQNEAQ. The V gene lost 2 bases and the J gene lost 2 bases, with 10 bases spanning the gap. This CDR3 contains 14 residues.

This chain links TRBV7-8 with TRBJ1-2; possibly TRBD1 for D (6 bases). Germline V lookup: CDR1 SGHVS, CDR2 FQNEAQ. The CDR3 spans 15 residues. Trimming took 5 bases from V and 2 from J, leaving 15 bases between them. CDR3 bases: TGTGCCAGCAGCGCCCGGGACACCTCGAACTATGGCTACACCTTC. Residues: CASSARDTSNYGYTF.

This clone has only a few counts. The chain recombines TRBV9 with TRBJ2-1; the match to TRBD2 covers 9 bases. Per the germline V gene, CDR1 is SGDLS and CDR2 is YYNGEE. The J segment lost 9 bases and the V segment lost 0 bases, leaving 10 bases of the junction unmatched. The CDR3 totals 16 residues. CDR3 loop: CASSVGLSGGSTEQFF. DNA of the CDR3: TGTGCCAGCAGCGTAGGGCTCAGCGGGGGGTCTACTGAGCAGTTCTTC. The whole variable domain, remainder taken from reference TRBV9 and TRBJ2-1, is DSGVTQTPKHLITATGQRVTLRCSPRSGDLSVYWYQQSLDQGLQFLIQYYNGEERAKGNILERFSAQQFPDLHSELNLSSLELGDSALYFCASSVGLSGGSTEQFFGPGTRLTVL.

The rearrangement uses TRBV2 and TRBJ2-3; 16 bases are shared with TRBD2. The CDR3 runs 16 residues. Germline CDR1 SNHLY, CDR2 FYNNEI. Trimming removed 5 bases from V and 6 bases from J; junction bases left unmatched: 5. The CDR3: CASSTGTSGRADTQYF. CDR3 nucleotides: TGTGCCAGCAGTACCGGGACTAGCGGGAGGGCTGATACGCAGTATTTT. Variable domain in full (rest from reference TRBV2 and TRBJ2-3): EPEVTQTPSHQVTQMGQEVILRCVPISNHLYFYWYRQILGQKVEFLVSFYNNEISEKSEIFDDQFSVERPDGSNFTLKIRSTKLEDSAMYFCASSTGTSGRADTQYFGPGTRLTVL.

This rearrangement joins TRBV11-3 to TRBJ2-1; D uncertain. Trimming left V 1 base short and J 7 bases short, with 14 bases between. The CDR3 covers 15 residues. Per the germline V gene, CDR1 is SGHNT and CDR2 is YENEEA. The chain's CDR3 is CASSLGAGQWNEQFF. CDR3 bases: TGTGCCAGCAGCTTAGGGGCAGGCCAGTGGAATGAGCAGTTCTTC.

This clone was observed a handful of times. The CDR3 DNA is TGCGCCAGCACCAACCCCTCAGCGGTCAATGAGCAGTTCTTC. Its protein is CASTNPSAVNEQFF. The rearrangement joins TRBV5-1 to TRBJ2-1; the D gene is possibly TRBD2 (5 bases). V was pared by 6 bases and J by 6 bases, with 16 bases between. Germline assignment: CDR1 SGHRS and CDR2 YFSETQ. CDR3 size: 14 residues.

This clone was counted a single time. The chain couples TRBV21-1 to TRBJ2-1; the DNA was not compared with TRBD1, the D call given in the table. TRBV21-1 has pseudogene status. There are 14 residues in the CDR3. The CDR3 protein is CASSGQSSYNEQFF. CDR3 nucleotide sequence: TGTGCCAGCAGCGGGCAGAGCTCCTACAATGAGCAGTTCTTC.

This chain connects TRBV24-1 to TRBJ1-1; D unresolved. Trimming cost V 2 bases and J 1 base, with 4 bases left between them. Germline V gene data show CDR1 as KGHDR and CDR2 as SFDVKD. The CDR3 contains 13 residues. The CDR3 coding sequence is TGTGCCACCAGTGATTACAGGAACACTGAAGCTTTCTTT. Translating gives CATSDYRNTEAFF.

The V call is TRBV7-9, the J call TRBJ1-6; 8 bases are shared with TRBD1. Germline CDR1 and CDR2: SEHNR and FQNEAQ (reference sequence). Trimming at V came to 5 bases and at J to 3 bases, leaving 6 bases not matched to a gene. This CDR3 has 16 amino acids. In nucleotides, the CDR3 is TGTGCCAGCAGCCACTCAGGGGGCTTCTATAATTCACCCCTCCACTTT. It is translated as CASSHSGGFYNSPLHF.

The rearrangement joins TRBV6-1 to TRBJ2-7; 8 bases line up with TRBD1. Germline V gene data show CDR1 as MNHNS and CDR2 as SASEGT. This CDR3 has 14 amino acids. V gave up 3 bases and J gave up 5 bases; unmatched junction bases: 6. The CDR3 nucleotides are TGTGCCAGCAGTGAGAACAGGGGGGAGAACGAGCAGTACTTC. Translated, it gives CASSENRGENEQYF.

The chain employs TRBV7-3 and TRBJ2-5, with D possibly TRBD1 on 6 matching bases. Germline V lookup: CDR1 SGHTA, CDR2 FQGTGA. The length of the CDR3 is 13 residues. Trimming cost V 6 bases and J 0 bases, with 8 bases left between them. CDR3 sequence reads: CASRRTDQETQYF. Written as DNA, the CDR3 is TGTGCCAGCAGGCGGACAGACCAAGAGACCCAGTACTTC.

The CDR3 DNA reads TGTGCCAGCAGCGCCCGGGACGTTGGAGGGCAAGAGACCCAGTACTTC. Translation gives CASSARDVGGQETQYF. The rearrangement joins TRBV9 to TRBJ2-5, with D perhaps matching TRBD2 (6 bases). Trimming left V 3 bases short and J 2 bases short, with 17 bases between. This CDR3 is built from 16 residues. Germline V CDR1 and CDR2: SGDLS, YYNGEE.